Below are 7 T cell receptor beta chains sequenced from a single sample in a study of cytomegalovirus exposure and HLA in healthy donors. Primers: 60 Vbeta forward and 13 Jbeta reverse. The data were produced by immunoSEQ multiplex PCR, yet TCRdb's version contains in-frame clones alone and is incomplete. Among about 160,000 clones listed, around nine tenths were seen once. Sequences were obtained from PBMCs. Receptor source: a woman between 18 and 30 years old in good health and CMV-seronegative.

The chain has TRBV20-1 and TRBJ2-3; D is undetermined. This CDR3 is 10 amino acids long. V was pared by 6 bases and J by 8 bases, with 9 bases between. Germline V gives CDR1 DFQATT, CDR2 SNEGSKA (reference sequence). CDR3 in amino acids: CSAGFRTQYF. The CDR3 nucleotides are TGCAGTGCCGGGTTTCGTACGCAGTATTTT.

The V gene is TRBV10-2, the J gene TRBJ1-4; unclear D gene. The CDR3 is 11 amino acids. Germline-derived CDR1 and CDR2 are WSHSY and SAAADI. V was trimmed by 7 bases and J by 6 bases, leaving 6 bases between them. The DNA of the CDR3 is TGCGCCAGCATGAGGGATGAAAAACTGTTTTTT. This sequence encodes CASMRDEKLFF.

This rearrangement joins TRBV30 to TRBJ1-1; perhaps TRBD1 as D (5 bases). CDR1 is GTSNPN and CDR2 is SVGIG in the germline V gene (reference sequence). This CDR3 has 12 residues. V shed 5 bases and J shed 6 bases, with 13 bases lying between them. The CDR3, as DNA: TGTGCCTGGTCGCCCGGGGGGGCTGAAGCTTTCTTT. It translates to CAWSPGGAEAFF.

This rearrangement joins TRBV28 to TRBJ2-3; D remains ambiguous. V lost 5 bases and J 0 bases, leaving 9 bases between the germline ends. This CDR3 has 14 amino acids. CDR1 is MDHEN, CDR2 SYDVKM, per germline. The CDR3 coding sequence is TGTGCCAGCAGTCGCAGGCCTAGCACAGATACGCAGTATTTT. Encoded protein: CASSRRPSTDTQYF.

The chain recombines TRBV7-9 with TRBJ2-5; possibly TRBD2 for D (6 bases). The CDR3 sequence is 11 residues long. The ends were cut back, 5 bases at V and 5 bases at J, with 6 bases in the middle. From germline, CDR1 is SEHNR and CDR2 FQNEAQ (reference sequence). In DNA form, the CDR3 reads TGTGCCAGCAGCCGGGGGGAGACCCAGTACTTC. Amino acids: CASSRGETQYF. The full variable domain, rest sourced from reference TRBV7-9 and TRBJ2-5, is DTGVSQNPRHKITKRGQNVTFRCDPISEHNRLYWYRQTLGQGPEFLTYFQNEAQLEKSRLLSDRFSAERPKGSFSTLEIQRTEQGDSAMYLCASSRGETQYFGPGTRLLVL.

The genes are TRBV19 and TRBJ1-6, with TRBD1 matching 7 bases. The CDR3 totals 18 residues. Germline CDR1 reads LNHDA; CDR2 reads SQIVND (reference sequence). The V gene end was trimmed by 7 bases and the J gene end by 0 bases; junction bases not matched to a gene: 12. CDR3 DNA: TGTGCCAGTAAGCGGGGGACAGCGCAAAGCTCCTATAATTCACCCCTCCACTTT. Amino acids: CASKRGTAQSSYNSPLHF.

The V gene is TRBV7-9, the J gene TRBJ2-2; the match to TRBD1 covers 7 bases. The CDR3 covers 17 residues. V gave up 5 bases and J gave up 1 base; unmatched junction bases: 10. Germline loops: CDR1 SEHNR, CDR2 FQNEAQ (reference sequence). CDR3 protein: CASSPSPGQMNTGELFF. CDR3 nucleotide sequence: TGTGCCAGCAGCCCGAGTCCGGGACAGATGAACACCGGGGAGCTGTTTTTT.